The 6 T cell receptor beta chains reported below all come from one sample, sequenced in a study of Graves' ophthalmopathy and Graves' hyperthyroidism. RNA served as the template for amplifying TCR beta CDR3 regions. RT-PCR was first run with HTBI primers, then multiplex PCR in a second round. TCRdb called the multiplex PCR reads again in MiXCR, with one record for every CDR3 protein. The repertoire consists of about 480,000 distinct CDR3 sequences, with 13% to 15% occurring once and the leading ten covering more than 8.5%. Input material: blood. These receptors were taken from a woman between 25 and 40 years old with Graves' ophthalmopathy.

In regard to this clonotype: This clone may be a read error of a much larger clone one base away. This rearrangement joins TRBV20-1 to TRBJ1-1, with D possibly matching TRBD1 (5 bases). This CDR3 is 12 amino acids long. The germline V gene has CDR1 DFQATT and CDR2 SNEGSKA (reference sequence). The CDR3 loop reads CSVTRGETEACF. In DNA, the CDR3 is TGCAGTGTCACGAGGGGAGAGACTGAAGCTTGCTTT.

In this sample, this clonotype turned up a few times. The chain employs TRBV2 and TRBJ1-2; no clear D gene. Germline CDR1 SNHLY, CDR2 FYNNEI. V lost 7 bases and J 0 bases, leaving 15 bases between the germline ends. This CDR3 has 15 residues. The CDR3 is CASTLDLAANYGYTF. The CDR3 DNA reads as TGTGCCAGCACTCTGGACCTGGCAGCTAACTATGGCTACACCTTC.

The rearrangement uses TRBV12-3 or TRBV12-4 and TRBJ2-7; maybe TRBD2 (5 bases). This CDR3 is 14 amino acids long. CDR3: CASSLFSGSYEQYV. The CDR3 nucleotides read TGTGCCAGCAGTTTATTCAGCGGCTCCTACGAGCAGTACGTG.

This clonotype was observed many times. The rearrangement links TRBV2 to TRBJ1-2; D unresolved. The CDR3 consists of 12 residues. V was pared by 6 bases and J by 7 bases, with 12 bases between. From germline, CDR1 is SNHLY and CDR2 FYNNEI. The CDR3 region has the DNA TGTGCCAGCAGGGGGTTTGCGGGTGGCTACACCTTC. Translated, it gives CASRGFAGGYTF. The entire variable domain, with the rest obtained from reference TRBV2 and TRBJ1-2, is as follows: EPEVTQTPSHQVTQMGQEVILRCVPISNHLYFYWYRQILGQKVEFLVSFYNNEISEKSEIFDDQFSVERPDGSNFTLKIRSTKLEDSAMYFCASRGFAGGYTFGSGTRLTVV.

The table lists this clonotype with many counts. This chain connects TRBV28 to TRBJ1-2; D might be TRBD1 (5 bases). The germline V and J ends were trimmed by 3 bases and 3 bases, with 8 bases remaining between them. Per germline, CDR1 MDHEN and CDR2 SYDVKM. The CDR3 has 13 residues. The CDR3 spells CASSFRGDYGYTF. The CDR3 region has the DNA TGTGCCAGCAGTTTCCGGGGGGACTATGGCTACACCTTC.

The genes are TRBV7-2 and TRBJ2-7; a weak D match, TRBD1 (6 bases). The V end lost 1 base, the J end lost 2 bases, and 12 bases lay between the germline ends. Germline V CDR1 and CDR2: SGHTA, FQGNSA. The CDR3 loop spans 15 amino acids. The CDR3 coding sequence is TGTGCCAGCAGCTTAGGAGCGGACAGCACCTACGAGCAGTACTTC. Its translation: CASSLGADSTYEQYF.